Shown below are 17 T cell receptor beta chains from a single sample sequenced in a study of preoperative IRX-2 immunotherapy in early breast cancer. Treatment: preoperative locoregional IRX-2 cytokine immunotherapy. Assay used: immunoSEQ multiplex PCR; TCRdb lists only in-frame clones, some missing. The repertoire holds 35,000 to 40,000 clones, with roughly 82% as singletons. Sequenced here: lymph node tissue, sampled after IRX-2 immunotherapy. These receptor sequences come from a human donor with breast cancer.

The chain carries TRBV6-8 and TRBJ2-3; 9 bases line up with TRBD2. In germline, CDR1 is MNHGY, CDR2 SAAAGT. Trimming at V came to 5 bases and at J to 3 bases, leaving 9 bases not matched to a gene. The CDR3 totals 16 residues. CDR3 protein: CASSRHSGGSTDTQYF. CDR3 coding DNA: TGTGCCAGCAGTCGTCACAGCGGGGGGAGTACAGATACGCAGTATTTT.

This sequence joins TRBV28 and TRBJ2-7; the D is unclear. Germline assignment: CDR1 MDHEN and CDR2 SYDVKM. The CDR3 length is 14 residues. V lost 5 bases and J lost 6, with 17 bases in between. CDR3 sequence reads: CASSPLRPGTEQYF. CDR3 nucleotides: TGTGCCAGCAGTCCCCTCCGGCCGGGCACCGAGCAGTACTTC.

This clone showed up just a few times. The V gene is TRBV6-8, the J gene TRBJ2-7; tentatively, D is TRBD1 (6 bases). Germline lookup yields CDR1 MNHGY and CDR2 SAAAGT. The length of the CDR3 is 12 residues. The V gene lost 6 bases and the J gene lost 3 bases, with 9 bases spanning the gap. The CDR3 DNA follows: TGTGCCAGCAGCCCACAGGGCTACGAGCAGTACTTC. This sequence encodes CASSPQGYEQYF.

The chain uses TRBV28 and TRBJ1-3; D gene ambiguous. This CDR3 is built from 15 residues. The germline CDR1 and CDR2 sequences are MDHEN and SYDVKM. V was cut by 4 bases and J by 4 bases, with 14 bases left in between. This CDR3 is CASSSLTRAGNTIYF. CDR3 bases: TGTGCCAGCAGTTCTCTCACTCGGGCCGGAAACACCATATATTTT. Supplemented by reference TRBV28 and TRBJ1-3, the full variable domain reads DVKVTQSSRYLVKRTGEKVFLECVQDMDHENMFWYRQDPGLGLRLIYFSYDVKMKEKGDIPEGYSVSREKKERFSLILESASTNQTSMYLCASSSLTRAGNTIYFGEGSWLTVV.

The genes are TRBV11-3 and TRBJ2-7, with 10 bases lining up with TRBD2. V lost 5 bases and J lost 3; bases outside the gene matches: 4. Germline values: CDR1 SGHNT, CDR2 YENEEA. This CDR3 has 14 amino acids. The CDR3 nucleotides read TGTGCCAGCAGCAGAGTAGCGGGGGGCTACGAGCAGTACTTC. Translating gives CASSRVAGGYEQYF.

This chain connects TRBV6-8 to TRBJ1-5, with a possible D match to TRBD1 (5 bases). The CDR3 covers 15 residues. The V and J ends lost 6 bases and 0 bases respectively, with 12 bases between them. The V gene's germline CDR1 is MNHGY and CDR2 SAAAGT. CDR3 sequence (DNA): TGTGCCAGCAGCTTAAGACAGAATAGCAATCAGCCCCAGCATTTT. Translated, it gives CASSLRQNSNQPQHF.

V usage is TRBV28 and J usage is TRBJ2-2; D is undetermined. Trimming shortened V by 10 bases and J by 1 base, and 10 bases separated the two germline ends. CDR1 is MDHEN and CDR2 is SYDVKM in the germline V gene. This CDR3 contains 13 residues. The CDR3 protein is CAKRHRNTGELFF. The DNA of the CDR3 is TGTGCCAAGAGACATCGGAACACCGGGGAGCTGTTTTTT.

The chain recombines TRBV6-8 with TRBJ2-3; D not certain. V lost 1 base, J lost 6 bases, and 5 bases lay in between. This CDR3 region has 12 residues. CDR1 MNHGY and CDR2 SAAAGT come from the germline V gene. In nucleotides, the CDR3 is TGTGCCAGCAGTTACTATTCCGATACGCAGTATTTT. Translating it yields CASSYYSDTQYF.

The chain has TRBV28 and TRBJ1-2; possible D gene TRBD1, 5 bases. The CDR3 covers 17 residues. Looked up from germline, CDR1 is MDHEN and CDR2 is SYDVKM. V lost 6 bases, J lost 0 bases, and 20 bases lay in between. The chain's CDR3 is CASRSSTSGEPNYGYTF. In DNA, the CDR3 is TGTGCCAGCAGATCTTCAACGTCGGGGGAACCTAACTATGGCTACACCTTC.

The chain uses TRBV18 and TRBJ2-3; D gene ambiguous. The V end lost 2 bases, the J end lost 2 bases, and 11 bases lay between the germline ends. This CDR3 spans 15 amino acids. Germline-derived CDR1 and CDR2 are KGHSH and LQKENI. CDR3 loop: CASSPDIATTDTQYF. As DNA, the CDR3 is TGTGCCAGCTCACCAGACATCGCCACCACAGATACGCAGTATTTT.

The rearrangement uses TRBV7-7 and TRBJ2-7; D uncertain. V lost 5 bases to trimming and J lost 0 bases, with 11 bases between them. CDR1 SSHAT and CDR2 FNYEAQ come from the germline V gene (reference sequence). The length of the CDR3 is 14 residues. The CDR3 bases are TGTGCCAGCAGCACTGGACCTAGCTCCTACGAGCAGTACTTC. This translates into CASSTGPSSYEQYF.

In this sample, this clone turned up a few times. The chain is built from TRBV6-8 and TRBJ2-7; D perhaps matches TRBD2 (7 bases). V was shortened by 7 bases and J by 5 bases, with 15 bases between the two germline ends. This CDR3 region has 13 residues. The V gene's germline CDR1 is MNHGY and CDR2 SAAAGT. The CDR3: CASTPGGRNEQYF. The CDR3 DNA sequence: TGTGCCAGCACTCCCGGGGGGCGGAACGAGCAGTACTTC.

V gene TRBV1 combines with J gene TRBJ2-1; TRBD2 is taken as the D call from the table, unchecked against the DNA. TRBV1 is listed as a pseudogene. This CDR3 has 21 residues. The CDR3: CASSQDPSGGAVISSYNEQFF. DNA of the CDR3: TGCGCCAGCAGCCAAGATCCCAGCGGGGGGGCAGTCATTTCGTCCTACAATGAGCAGTTCTTC.

The CDR3 nucleotides read TGTGCCAGCAGCTTTATTAGCGGGGGGGACAATGAGCAGTTCTTC. Encoded protein: CASSFISGGDNEQFF. The J gene is TRBJ2-1, the V gene TRBV11-3; 11 bases fit TRBD2. The CDR3 runs 15 residues. The V gene end was trimmed by 3 bases and the J gene end by 5 bases; junction bases not matched to a gene: 3. CDR1 and CDR2 (germline): SGHNT, YENEEA. Full variable domain (missing parts from reference TRBV11-3 and TRBJ2-1): EAGVVQSPRYKIIEKKQPVAFWCNPISGHNTLYWYLQNLGQGPELLIRYENEEAVDDSQLPKDRFSAERLKGVDSTLKIQPAELGDSAVYLCASSFISGGDNEQFFGPGTRLTVL.

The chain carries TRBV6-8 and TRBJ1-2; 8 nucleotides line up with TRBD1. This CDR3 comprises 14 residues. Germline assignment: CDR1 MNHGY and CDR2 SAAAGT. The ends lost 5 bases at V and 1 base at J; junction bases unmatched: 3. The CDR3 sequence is CASSPDRVNYGYTF. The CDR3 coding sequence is TGTGCCAGCAGTCCGGACAGGGTTAACTATGGCTACACCTTC.

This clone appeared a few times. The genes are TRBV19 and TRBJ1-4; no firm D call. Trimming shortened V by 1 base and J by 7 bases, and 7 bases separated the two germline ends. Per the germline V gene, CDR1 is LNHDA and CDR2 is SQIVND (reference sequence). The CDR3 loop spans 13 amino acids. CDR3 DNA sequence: TGTGCCAGTAGTATAGGAGGGTTTGAAAAACTGTTTTTT. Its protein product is CASSIGGFEKLFF.

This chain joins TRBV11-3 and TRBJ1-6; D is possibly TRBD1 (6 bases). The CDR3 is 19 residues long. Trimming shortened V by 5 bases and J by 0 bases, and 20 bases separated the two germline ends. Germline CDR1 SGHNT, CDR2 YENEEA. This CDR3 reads CASSRRGVGASSYNSPLHF. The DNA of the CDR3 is TGTGCCAGCAGCCGCCGAGGGGTGGGGGCCAGCTCCTATAATTCACCCCTCCACTTT.